Below, one T cell receptor (beta chain) is given with its context. In the source study's methods: Counts of nucleated cells, estimated from reference gene primer amplification, were obtained. The data were produced by immunoSEQ multiplex PCR, yet TCRdb's version contains in-frame clones alone and is incomplete. For V, J and clone size, that table is used; D and trimming come from the DNA. The table lists just over 250,000 clones, roughly nine tenths of them singletons. This record comes from a study of blood T cell repertoires in COVID-19. Study-wide context: Sites across the United States, Italy and Spain contributed samples from acute and convalescent COVID-19. PBMCs, B-cell-depleted T cells, or T cells were the source of the cDNA or gDNA that made up the material.

Source material: peripheral blood. The receptor's source is a man aged 40-50 years who had recovered from COVID-19.

CDR3 sequence reads: CASSSRLEHVITGELFF. DNA for the CDR3: TGTGCCAGTAGTTCCAGACTGGAACACGTGATTACCGGGGAGCTGTTTTTT. The gene calls are TRBV19 and TRBJ2-2; unclear D gene. Germline loops: CDR1 LNHDA, CDR2 SQIVND (reference sequence). The V end lost 5 bases, the J end lost 5 bases, and 21 bases lay between the germline ends. This CDR3 region has 17 residues.